Listed below are T cell receptor beta chains from one sample, sequenced in a study of technical replicates of blood from several donors. Repertoires were generated with immunoSEQ multiplex PCR, while TCRdb's copy carries only in-frame clones and drops some. This sample has about 97,000 clones; 96% occur once, and the top ten carry approximately 0.2%. Sequenced: T cells isolated from PBMCs. Source of these receptors: a human donor in good health. Both conserved end residues are part of each CDR3. The D gene is left open where the match is weak. Size is omitted from some rows. Given values are once, few, many or a class for expanded clones.

D gene	clone size	V gene	J gene	CDR3 DNA	CDR3 protein
TRBD2	NA	TRBV29-1	TRBJ2-3	TGCAGCGTGAGTGGACTAGCGGGGCACCCAACTAGCACAGATACGCAGTATTTT	CSVSGLAGHPTSTDTQYF
NA	NA	TRBV19	TRBJ2-1	TGTGCCAGTAGTATAACAGGGCACTACAATGAGCAGTTCTTC	CASSITGHYNEQFF
NA	NA	TRBV11-2	TRBJ2-3	TGTGCCAGCAGCTTAGACGGGGGGCTAGCAGATACGCAGTATTTT	CASSLDGGLADTQYF
TRBD1	NA	TRBV5-4	TRBJ1-5	TGTGCCAGCAGCCTGGACAGGGGTGGCCCCGTAGGGCCCCAGCATTTT	CASSLDRGGPVGPQHF
NA	few	TRBV5-1	TRBJ1-1	TGCGCCAGCAGGGGGCCAGGGCCGCACAACACTGAAGCTTTCTTT	CASRGPGPHNTEAFF
TRBD2	NA	TRBV5-1	TRBJ2-3	TGCGCCAGCAGCTTGTATCTAGCGGGAGACGCAGATACGCAGTATTTT	CASSLYLAGDADTQYF
NA	NA	TRBV28	TRBJ2-3	TGTGCCAGCAGTCGGAGCCGCACAGATACGCAGTATTTT	CASSRSRTDTQYF
NA	NA	TRBV2	TRBJ2-7	TGTGCCAGCAGTCAATTACGACCGGACAACTCCTACGAGCAGTACTTC	CASSQLRPDNSYEQYF
TRBD1	NA	TRBV6-5	TRBJ2-5	TGTGCCAGCAGGGACAGGGTCGGGACCCAGTACTTC	CASRDRVGTQYF
TRBD2	NA	TRBV5-1	TRBJ2-1	TGCGCCAGCAGCTGGAGCCAAAGCGGGGCGAGCTCCTACAATGAGCAGTTCTTC	CASSWSQSGASSYNEQFF
TRBD1	NA	TRBV10-2	TRBJ1-4	TGCGCCAGCAGGACAGGGAGAACTAATGAAAAACTGTTTTTT	CASRTGRTNEKLFF
NA	NA	TRBV9	TRBJ2-3	TGTGCCAGCAGCCCCCTGCGCGCGCGGGATACGCAGTATTTT	CASSPLRARDTQYF
NA	NA	TRBV7-2	TRBJ2-1	TGTGCCAGCAGCTCGACGGAGGTCCGCAATGAGCAGTTCTTC	CASSSTEVRNEQFF
NA	NA	TRBV28	TRBJ2-5	TGTGCCAGCAGTTTAGCGGGAACGCAAGAGACCCAGTACTTC	CASSLAGTQETQYF
TRBD1	NA	TRBV6-5	TRBJ1-5	TGTGCCAGCAGTCCAGGGACAGGGGATCAGCCCCAGCATTTT	CASSPGTGDQPQHF
NA	NA	TRBV15	TRBJ1-6	TGTGCCACCAGCAGAGAACCGACGGGGTCACCCCTCCACTTT	CATSREPTGSPLHF
NA	once	TRBV28	TRBJ1-5	TGTGCCAGCACCCCCCGATCAGAAAGCAATCAGCCCCAGCATTTT	CASTPRSESNQPQHF
TRBD1	NA	TRBV7-9	TRBJ1-3	TGTGCCAGCAGCTCCGGGACAGGTGAAAACACCATATATTTT	CASSSGTGENTIYF
TRBD1	once	TRBV7-9	TRBJ2-5	TGTGCCAGCAGCTTGGCCGGCAGGGGGCAAGAGACCCAGTACTTC	CASSLAGRGQETQYF
NA	NA	TRBV11-3	TRBJ1-6	TGTGCCAGCAGCAATCCGGGGGTGGGTAATTCACCCCTCCACTTT	CASSNPGVGNSPLHF
TRBD1	NA	TRBV10-3	TRBJ2-1	TGTGCCATCAGTGATTCCGGACAGGGGGCGAATGAGCAGTTCTTC	CAISDSGQGANEQFF
TRBD2	NA	TRBV28	TRBJ2-3	TGTGCCAGTAGTAAACCGGGACTAGAGAGCACAGATACGCAGTATTTT	CASSKPGLESTDTQYF
TRBD1	NA	TRBV5-1	TRBJ2-7	TGCGCCAGCAGCCTAGGGGACAGTTCCTACGAGCAGTACTTC	CASSLGDSSYEQYF
NA	NA	TRBV19	TRBJ1-1	TGTGCCAGTAGTATAGATCGTGGGGCAGGCGCTTTCTTT	CASSIDRGAGAFF
NA	NA	TRBV27	TRBJ1-2	TGTGCCAGCTCGGGGGGGGGCTACACCTTC	CASSGGGYTF
NA	NA	TRBV11-3	TRBJ1-1	TGTGCCAGCAGCTTAAGAAGCGGGGGAGCGGGCACTGAAGCTTTCTTT	CASSLRSGGAGTEAFF
TRBD2	NA	TRBV29-1	TRBJ2-4	TGCAGCGTTAGGGAGGGGTACAACCTAGCCAAAAACATTCAGTACTTC	CSVREGYNLAKNIQYF
TRBD1	NA	TRBV2	TRBJ2-4	TGTGCCAGCAGTGAAACAGGGGCGAGCAAAAACATTCAGTACTTC	CASSETGASKNIQYF
TRBD1	NA	TRBV2	TRBJ2-7	TGTGCCAGCAGTGGAGACAGGGGTACCTACGAGCAGTACTTC	CASSGDRGTYEQYF
TRBD1	once	TRBV7-9	TRBJ1-1	TGTGCCAGCAGCTTAGGACAGGGAATGAACACTGAAGCTTTCTTT	CASSLGQGMNTEAFF
NA	NA	TRBV20-1	TRBJ1-4	TGCAGTGCCTCCGTTGAAAAACTGTTTTTT	CSASVEKLFF
NA	NA	TRBV6-6	TRBJ1-1	TGTGCCAGCAGTTACTCTAACTACGCTCAGACTGAAGCTTTCTTT	CASSYSNYAQTEAFF
TRBD2	NA	TRBV6-1	TRBJ2-1	TGTGCCAGCAGTTTTAGCGGGGGCAATGAGCAGTTCTTC	CASSFSGGNEQFF
NA	NA	TRBV11-3	TRBJ2-7	TGTGCCAGCAGCTTAGGGACAGCCTACGAGCAGTACTTC	CASSLGTAYEQYF
TRBD1	NA	TRBV7-8	TRBJ1-1	TGTGCCAGCAGCTTAAGGACAGGGGGCTTAATGAACACTGAAGCTTTCTTT	CASSLRTGGLMNTEAFF
NA	NA	TRBV28	TRBJ2-5	TGTGCCAGCAGTTTAGGGAGGGGGGGGCCACAAGAGACCCAGTACTTC	CASSLGRGGPQETQYF
TRBD2	NA	TRBV27	TRBJ2-1	TGTGCCAGCAGTTCGGGACGGGGAGGGAGTGAGCAGTTCTTC	CASSSGRGGSEQFF